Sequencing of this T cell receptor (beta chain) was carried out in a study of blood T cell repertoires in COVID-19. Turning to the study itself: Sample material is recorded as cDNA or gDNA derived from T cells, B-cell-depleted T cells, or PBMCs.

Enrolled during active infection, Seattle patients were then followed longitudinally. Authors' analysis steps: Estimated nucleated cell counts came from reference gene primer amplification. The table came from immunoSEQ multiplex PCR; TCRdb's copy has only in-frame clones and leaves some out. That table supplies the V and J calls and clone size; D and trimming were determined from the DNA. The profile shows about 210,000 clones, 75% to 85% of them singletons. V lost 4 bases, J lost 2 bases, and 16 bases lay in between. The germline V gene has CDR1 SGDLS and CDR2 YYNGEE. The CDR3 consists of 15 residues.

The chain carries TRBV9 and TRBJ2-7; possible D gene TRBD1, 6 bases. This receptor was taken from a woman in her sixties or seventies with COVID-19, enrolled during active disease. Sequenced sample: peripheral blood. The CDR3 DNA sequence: TGTGCCAGCAGCAACCAACCGGGACATCCCTACGAGCAGTACTTC. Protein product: CASSNQPGHPYEQYF.